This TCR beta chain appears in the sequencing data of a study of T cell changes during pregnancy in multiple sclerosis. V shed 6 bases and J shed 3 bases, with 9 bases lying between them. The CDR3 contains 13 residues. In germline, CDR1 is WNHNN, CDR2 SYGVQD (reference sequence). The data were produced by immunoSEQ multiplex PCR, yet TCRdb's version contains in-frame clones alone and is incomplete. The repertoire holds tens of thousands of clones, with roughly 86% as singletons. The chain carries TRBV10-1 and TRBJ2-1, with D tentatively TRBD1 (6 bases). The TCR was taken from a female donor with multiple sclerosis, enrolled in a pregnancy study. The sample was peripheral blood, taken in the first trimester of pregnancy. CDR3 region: CASSLDSYNEQFF. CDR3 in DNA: TGCGCCAGCAGCTTGGACAGCTACAATGAGCAGTTCTTC.